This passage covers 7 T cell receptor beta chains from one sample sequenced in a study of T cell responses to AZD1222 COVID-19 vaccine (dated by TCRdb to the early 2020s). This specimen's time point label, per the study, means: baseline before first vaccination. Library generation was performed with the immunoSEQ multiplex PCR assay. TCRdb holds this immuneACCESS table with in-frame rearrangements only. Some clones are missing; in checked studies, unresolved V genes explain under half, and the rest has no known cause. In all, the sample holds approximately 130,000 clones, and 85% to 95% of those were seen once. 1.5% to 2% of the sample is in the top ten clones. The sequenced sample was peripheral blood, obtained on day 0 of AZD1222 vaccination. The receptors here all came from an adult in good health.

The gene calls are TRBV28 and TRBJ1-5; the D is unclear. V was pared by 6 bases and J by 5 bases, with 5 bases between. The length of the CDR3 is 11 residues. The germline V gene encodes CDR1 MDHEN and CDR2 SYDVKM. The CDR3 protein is CASSSDQPQHF. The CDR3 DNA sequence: TGTGCCAGCAGCTCCGATCAGCCCCAGCATTTT.

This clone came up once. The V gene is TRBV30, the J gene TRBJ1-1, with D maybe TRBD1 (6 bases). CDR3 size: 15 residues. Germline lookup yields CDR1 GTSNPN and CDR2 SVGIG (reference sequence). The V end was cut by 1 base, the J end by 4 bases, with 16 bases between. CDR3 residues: CAWSGNRERGTEAFF. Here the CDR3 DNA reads TGTGCCTGGAGTGGTAACAGGGAGAGGGGCACTGAAGCTTTCTTT.

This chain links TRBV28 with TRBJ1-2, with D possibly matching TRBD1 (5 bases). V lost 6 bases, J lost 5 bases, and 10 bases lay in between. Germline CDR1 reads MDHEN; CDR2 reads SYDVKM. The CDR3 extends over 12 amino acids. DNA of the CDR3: TGTGCCAGCAGGGTCGGGGGGTATGGCTACACCTTC. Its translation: CASRVGGYGYTF.

This chain's CDR3 is CASSLKSGSGDTGELFF. The CDR3 nucleotides read TGTGCCAGCAGCTTAAAATCAGGGAGCGGTGACACCGGGGAGCTGTTTTTT. The J gene is TRBJ2-2, the V gene TRBV7-9; D is tentatively TRBD1 or TRBD2 (5 bases each). Germline CDR1 and CDR2: SEHNR and FQNEAQ (reference sequence). This CDR3 contains 17 residues. The V end lost 2 bases, the J end lost 3 bases, and 16 bases lay between the germline ends.

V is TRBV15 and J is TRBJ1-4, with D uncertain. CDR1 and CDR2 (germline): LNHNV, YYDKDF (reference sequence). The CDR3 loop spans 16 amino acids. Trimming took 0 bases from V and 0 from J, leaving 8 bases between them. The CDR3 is CATSRDALTTNEKLFF. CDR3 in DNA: TGTGCCACCAGCAGAGATGCCCTCACAACTAATGAAAAACTGTTTTTT.

The CDR3 reads CASSLLTGGARNEQFF. Here the CDR3 DNA reads TGTGCCAGCAGTCTCTTAACAGGGGGCGCGAGGAATGAGCAGTTCTTC. V and J are TRBV28 and TRBJ2-1; 9 bases align to TRBD1. There are 16 residues in the CDR3. In germline, CDR1 is MDHEN, CDR2 SYDVKM. With V trimmed by 5 bases and J by 7 bases, 12 bases remained unmatched. Full variable domain (rest looked up from reference TRBV28 and TRBJ2-1): DVKVTQSSRYLVKRTGEKVFLECVQDMDHENMFWYRQDPGLGLRLIYFSYDVKMKEKGDIPEGYSVSREKKERFSLILESASTNQTSMYLCASSLLTGGARNEQFFGPGTRLTVL.

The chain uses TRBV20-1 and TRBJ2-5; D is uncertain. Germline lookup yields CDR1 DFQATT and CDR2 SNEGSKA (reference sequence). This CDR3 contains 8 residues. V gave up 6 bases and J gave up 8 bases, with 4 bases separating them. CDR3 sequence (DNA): TGCAGTGCGAGAACCCAGTACTTC. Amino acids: CSARTQYF.